This entry lists 3 T cell receptor beta chains sequenced from one sample in a study of regulatory T cells in long-lasting Graves disease. Arm-PCR of CDR3 regions with iRepertoire HTBI primers generated TCR beta libraries. Each CDR3 protein is one row after TCRdb ran MiXCR on the multiplex PCR reads. The sample consists of 560,000 or so distinct CDR3 sequences, 15% to 20% of them appearing once. The time point denotes: newly diagnosed GD, antithyroid drugs for less than 3 months. From PBMCs, RNA was extracted and then used to make the TCR library. This sample was shared with a second study, whose subject was T cells in Graves' hyperthyroidism and ophthalmopathy.

This specimen was peripheral blood mononuclear cells (PBMCs), taken at new diagnosis, from a patient treated with antithyroid drugs. The receptors originated from a man between 18 and 29 years old with Graves disease.

This clonotype was observed at least ten times. The chain employs TRBV11-2 and TRBJ2-7; no firm D call. The V end was cut by 8 bases, the J end by 1 base, with 18 bases between. Germline V gene data show CDR1 as SGHAT and CDR2 as FQNNGV. The CDR3 consists of 15 residues. CDR3 loop: CASGSVELASYEQYF. CDR3 bases: TGTGCCAGCGGCTCCGTTGAACTGGCTTCCTACGAGCAGTACTTC.

This clonotype was seen a few times. CDR3 sequence: CASSYRGRVPETQYF. In DNA form, the CDR3 reads TGTGCCAGCAGCTACAGGGGGCGCGTTCCGGAGACCCAGTACTTC. The chain recombines TRBV5-6 with TRBJ2-5; 9 bases map to TRBD1. Trimming at V came to 3 bases and at J to 5 bases, leaving 8 bases not matched to a gene. Per the germline V gene, CDR1 is SGHDT and CDR2 is YYEEEE. The CDR3 is 15 residues long.

This clonotype was found a few times. The J gene is TRBJ2-7, the V gene TRBV6-1; no definite D call. V lost 10 bases, J lost 4 bases, and 5 bases lay in between. The length of the CDR3 is 9 residues. From germline, CDR1 is MNHNS and CDR2 SASEGT. The CDR3 loop is CATDYEQYF. In DNA form, the CDR3 reads TGTGCCACCGATTACGAGCAGTACTTC.